Below, 18 T cell receptor beta chains from the same sample are listed, as sequenced in a study of blood T cells in healthy people across ages. Through a sample-barcoded 5' primer and a J-beta primer mix, a second PCR was run for about 6 to 12 cycles. TCRdb used MiXCR to reprocess the 5' RACE reads, holding one entry per CDR3 protein. In the table there are 650,000 or so distinct CDR3 sequences, 40% to 65% of which are singletons. Sequenced input: blood. These receptors were collected from a woman older than 75 in good health.

CDR3 DNA: TGTGCCAGCAGTTTAGGAGGGCACACTGAAGCTTTCTTT. Its protein product is CASSLGGHTEAFF. The V gene is TRBV28, the J gene TRBJ1-1; D is uncertain. This CDR3 is built from 13 residues. V was clipped by 2 bases and J by 3 bases, with 7 bases between them. From germline, CDR1 is MDHEN and CDR2 SYDVKM.

This clonotype was found a few times. The chain couples TRBV7-9 to TRBJ2-5, with D uncertain. The end of the DNA aligns better with TRBJ2-7, so the J call may be wrong. CDR1 is SEHNR and CDR2 is FQNEAQ in the germline V gene (reference sequence). The CDR3 sequence is 13 residues long. In nucleotides, the CDR3 is TGTGCCAGCAGCTCCTCTAGGACCTACGAGCAGTACTTC. Amino acid sequence: CASSSSRTYEQYF.

This chain joins TRBV20-1 and TRBJ2-1, with 11 positions matching TRBD2. The CDR3 sequence is 16 residues long. J was trimmed by 5 bases and V by 1 base; bases with no gene match: 7. Germline V CDR1 and CDR2: DFQATT, SNEGSKA (reference sequence). For the CDR3, the DNA is TGCAGTGCTAGAGGACTAGCGGGATATGTCAACAATGAGCAGTTCTTC. Protein product: CSARGLAGYVNNEQFF.

The rearrangement links TRBV15 to TRBJ2-6; weak D call: TRBD1 (5 bases). This CDR3 is 17 amino acids long. Between the trimmed V and J ends, which lost 3 bases and 2 bases, there was a span of 14 bases. Looked up from germline, CDR1 is LNHNV and CDR2 is YYDKDF (reference sequence). The CDR3 loop is CATSSHYAGPGANVLTF. The CDR3 DNA reads TGTGCCACCAGCAGTCACTACGCAGGGCCTGGGGCCAACGTCCTGACTTTC.

The chain recombines TRBV10-3 with TRBJ2-5; D remains unclear. Gene TRBJ2-1 matches the end of the DNA better, so the J call may be wrong. The germline V gene encodes CDR1 ENHRY and CDR2 SYGVKD. CDR3 size: 12 residues. This chain's CDR3 is CAITTPQETQFF. The CDR3 DNA reads TGTGCCATCACAACCCCTCAAGAGACCCAGTTCTTC.

A note on this clonotype: One base away lies a much larger clone, so this may be a sequencing read error. The rearrangement joins TRBV7-9 to TRBJ2-3, with a tentative D call TRBD2 (6 bases). The CDR3 is 17 residues long. Germline V gene data show CDR1 as SEHNR and CDR2 as FQNEAQ (reference sequence). CDR3 region: CACSPRSGGLRTDTQYF. CDR3 nucleotides: TGTGCCTGCAGCCCACGATCCGGAGGACTACGCACAGATACGCAGTATTTT.

For this clonotype: A much larger clone differs from this one at a single base, so this may be a read error. This sequence joins TRBV11-2 and TRBJ2-7; possibly TRBD1 for D (6 bases). With 5 bases removed from V and 7 bases from J, the gap between germline ends came to 24 bases. The germline V gene has CDR1 SGHAT and CDR2 FQNNGV. The CDR3 loop spans 16 amino acids. CDR3 region: CASSAGANRETDEQYF. As DNA, the CDR3 is TGTGCCAGCAGCGCCGGGGCGAACAGGGAGACTGATGAGCAGTACTTC.

This clonotype was detected a few times. This chain connects TRBV20-1 to TRBJ1-5, with TRBD1 matching over 9 bases. CDR3 length: 15 amino acids. V shed 3 bases, J shed 2 bases, and the junction held 5 bases outside the gene matches. Germline V CDR1 and CDR2: DFQATT, SNEGSKA (reference sequence). Written as DNA, the CDR3 is TGCAGTGCTAGTCGACAGGGGGATCGCAATCAGCCCCAGCATTTT. As protein: CSASRQGDRNQPQHF.

The chain uses TRBV3-1 and TRBJ2-1; D might be TRBD2 (5 bases). The CDR3 is 13 amino acids. The V gene's germline CDR1 is LGHDT and CDR2 YNNKEL (reference sequence). V dropped 1 base and J dropped 10 bases, with 11 bases sitting between them. The CDR3 sequence is CASSQGLSGEQFF. The CDR3 DNA follows: TGTGCCAGCAGCCAAGGACTATCCGGGGAGCAGTTCTTC.

This chain links TRBV28 with TRBJ2-1; TRBD2 is a possible D gene (5 bases). Trimming cost V 7 bases and J 2 bases, with 18 bases left between them. This CDR3 spans 16 amino acids. CDR1 MDHEN and CDR2 SYDVKM come from the germline V gene. The CDR3 DNA sequence: TGTGCCAGCATACCAGCCGTATGGGAGACCTACAATGAGCAGTTCTTC. This encodes CASIPAVWETYNEQFF. Full variable domain (rest looked up from reference TRBV28 and TRBJ2-1): DVKVTQSSRYLVKRTGEKVFLECVQDMDHENMFWYRQDPGLGLRLIYFSYDVKMKEKGDIPEGYSVSREKKERFSLILESASTNQTSMYLCASIPAVWETYNEQFFGPGTRLTVL.

The V and J genes are TRBV4-3 and TRBJ2-5; D is possibly TRBD1 or TRBD2 (6 bases each). TRBJ2-4 explains the end of the DNA better; the J call may be wrong. This CDR3 spans 16 amino acids. CDR1 and CDR2 from the germline V gene are LGHNA and YSLEER. CDR3 region: CASSQDPGATKNIQYF. CDR3 DNA: TGCGCCAGCAGCCAAGATCCGGGGGCTACTAAAAACATTCAGTACTTC.

CDR3: CAWSERLAGALAKNIQYF. The CDR3 region has the DNA TGTGCCTGGAGTGAACGGCTAGCGGGAGCCCTAGCCAAAAACATTCAGTACTTC. V usage is TRBV30 and J usage is TRBJ2-4; 10 bases align to TRBD2. Germline lookup yields CDR1 GTSNPN and CDR2 SVGIG (reference sequence). The CDR3 has 18 amino acids. V lost 1 base to trimming and J lost 0 bases; unmatched junction nucleotides: 9.

CDR3 protein: CASSQDLTFGNEQFF. The CDR3 DNA reads TGCGCCAGCAGCCAAGATTTAACTTTCGGAAATGAGCAGTTCTTC. This chain uses TRBV4-1 with TRBJ2-1, with D unresolved. Germline assignment: CDR1 MGHRA and CDR2 YSYEKL. The CDR3 loop spans 15 amino acids. V was pared by 0 bases and J by 7 bases, with 13 bases between.

The chain employs TRBV10-3 and TRBJ2-7, with 9 nucleotides matching TRBD1. V gave up 6 bases and J gave up 2 bases; unmatched junction bases: 5. Germline CDR1 ENHRY, CDR2 SYGVKD. This CDR3 has 14 amino acids. In DNA form, the CDR3 reads TGTGCCATCAGCCTACAGGGGGCCGCCTACGAGCAGTACTTC. Its translation: CAISLQGAAYEQYF.

This clonotype was seen just once. J is TRBJ2-5 and V is TRBV13, with D possibly TRBD2 on 6 matching bases. CDR1 is PRHDT and CDR2 is FYEKMQ in the germline V gene (reference sequence). V gave up 5 bases and J gave up 5 bases, with 15 bases separating them. The CDR3 sequence is 14 residues long. The CDR3 DNA reads TGTGCCAGCAGCCCCCGGGACTTAGAGGAGACCCAGTACTTC. Translating it yields CASSPRDLEETQYF.

A remark on this clonotype: Since a much larger clone is just one base distant, this may be a read error. The chain has TRBV11-2 and TRBJ2-7; 7 bases match TRBD1. CDR1 is SGHAT, CDR2 FQNNGV, per germline. The CDR3 has 14 amino acids. V trimming: 4 bases; J trimming: 0 bases; junction bases outside the gene matches: 3. The CDR3 sequence: CASSSGQISYEQYF. The CDR3 DNA sequence: TGTGCCAGCAGCTCGGGACAGATCTCCTACGAGCAGTACTTC.

The chain joins TRBV7-2 to TRBJ2-3; TRBD2 is a possible D gene (6 bases). V was pared by 3 bases and J by 2 bases, with 15 bases between. Germline CDR1 and CDR2: SGHTA and FQGNSA. The CDR3 runs 16 residues. CDR3 sequence: CASSLRAGGNTDTQYF. In DNA form, the CDR3 reads TGTGCCAGCAGCTTGCGTGCCGGGGGAAACACAGATACGCAGTATTTT.

The chain links TRBV20-1 to TRBJ1-2, with 8 bases matching TRBD1. V lost 1 base, J lost 5 bases, and 9 bases stayed unmatched. Germline values: CDR1 DFQATT, CDR2 SNEGSKA (reference sequence). The CDR3 loop spans 15 amino acids. The CDR3 sequence is CSARGPGTGLYGYTF. Here the CDR3 DNA reads TGCAGTGCTAGAGGTCCGGGGACAGGCTTATATGGCTACACCTTC.